Listed below are T cell receptor beta chains from one sample, sequenced in a study of T cell responses to AZD1222 COVID-19 vaccine. Profiling relied on immunoSEQ multiplex PCR, and the TCRdb table lists in-frame clones only, not all of them. The sample contains 70,000 to 90,000 clones, roughly 88% of which appear only once. The sequenced sample was peripheral blood, obtained on day 0 of AZD1222 vaccination. These receptors were collected from an adult in good health. Each CDR3 is given with its conserved first and last residue. The order of the fields is D gene, clone size, J gene, V gene, CDR3 protein, CDR3 DNA. A D gene is named only where the DNA matches it firmly. Some rows mark clone size as missing; the rest say once, few, many or name a class of expanded clone.

TRBD2,.,TRBJ2-1,TRBV18,CASSPGTSGLGREQFF,TGTGCCAGCTCACCAGGGACTAGCGGTCTAGGTCGTGAGCAGTTCTTC
TRBD2,.,TRBJ2-7,TRBV20-1,CSASFFRLAGGEQYF,TGCAGTGCTAGTTTCTTCCGACTAGCGGGAGGCGAGCAGTACTTC
TRBD2,.,TRBJ2-7,TRBV5-1,CARSAGDRTSGVYEQYF,TGCGCCAGGTCCGCGGGTGACAGGACTAGCGGAGTCTACGAGCAGTACTTC
.,once,TRBJ2-3,TRBV14,CASSQEIGYGTDTQYF,TGTGCCAGCAGCCAAGAAATAGGGTATGGCACAGATACGCAGTATTTT
.,.,TRBJ1-2,TRBV6-6,CASSYAQGTHGYTF,TGTGCCAGCAGTTATGCGCAGGGGACGCACGGCTACACCTTC
.,.,TRBJ2-2,TRBV9,CASSPLGSRNTGELFF,TGTGCCAGCAGCCCCCTCGGGAGTAGAAACACCGGGGAGCTGTTTTTT
.,.,TRBJ2-1,TRBV3-1/TRBV3-2,CASSQTLVNEQFF,TGTGCCAGCAGCCAGACGCTAGTAAATGAGCAGTTCTTC
TRBD2,.,TRBJ2-1,TRBV11-2,CASSSRGGRYNEQFF,TGTGCCAGCAGTTCGCGGGGGGGCCGGTACAATGAGCAGTTCTTC
TRBD1,.,TRBJ1-2,TRBV18,CASSPGQDLRGYTF,TGTGCCAGCTCACCCGGACAGGATCTTCGTGGCTACACCTTC
TRBD2,.,TRBJ2-2,TRBV7-3,CATGTSGGVNTGELFF,TGTGCCACCGGGACTAGCGGGGGTGTAAACACCGGGGAGCTGTTTTTT
.,.,TRBJ1-1,TRBV3-1/TRBV3-2,CASSQDSVNTEAFF,TGTGCCAGCAGCCAAGATTCCGTGAACACTGAAGCTTTCTTT
.,.,TRBJ1-1,TRBV12-3/TRBV12-4,CASSLKHNTEAFF,TGTGCCAGCAGTTTAAAGCATAACACTGAAGCTTTCTTT
.,.,TRBJ1-4,TRBV29-1,CSVWSGVGEKLFF,TGCAGCGTTTGGTCTGGGGTGGGGGAAAAACTGTTTTTT
.,.,TRBJ2-7,TRBV20-1,CSASRVSVGEQYF,TGCAGTGCTAGTCGGGTCTCGGTAGGCGAGCAGTACTTC
.,.,TRBJ2-6,TRBV30,CAWSAGGANVLTF,TGTGCCTGGAGCGCTGGTGGGGCCAACGTCCTGACTTTC
.,.,TRBJ1-2,TRBV30,CAWSGDKHGYTF,TGTGCCTGGAGTGGGGACAAGCATGGCTACACCTTC
TRBD1,once,TRBJ1-5,TRBV6-6,CASSPGKGQGSNQPQHF,TGTGCCAGCAGTCCGGGCAAGGGACAGGGGAGCAATCAGCCCCAGCATTTT
.,.,TRBJ2-7,TRBV28,CASSLRGVNGYEQYF,TGTGCCAGCAGTTTACGTGGGGTAAATGGGTACGAGCAGTACTTC
TRBD1,few,TRBJ1-2,TRBV7-8,CASTVTGALGYGYTF,TGTGCCAGCACCGTAACAGGGGCGCTGGGCTATGGCTACACCTTC
.,once,TRBJ2-7,TRBV6-5,CASRPGAAFYEQYF,TGTGCCAGCAGACCCGGGGCAGCCTTCTACGAGCAGTACTTC
TRBD2,.,TRBJ2-1,TRBV10-3,CAISEPTSGGAWEQFF,TGTGCCATCAGTGAGCCAACTAGCGGGGGGGCCTGGGAGCAGTTCTTC
TRBD2,.,TRBJ2-3,TRBV5-1,CASSFGLATDTQYF,TGCGCCAGCAGCTTTGGACTAGCCACAGATACGCAGTATTTT
.,.,TRBJ1-2,TRBV20-1,CSASRGGDSYGYTF,TGCAGTGCTAGTAGGGGGGGCGATTCCTATGGCTACACCTTC
.,.,TRBJ1-5,TRBV18,CASSPYEGRNQPQHF,TGTGCCAGCTCACCATACGAGGGGCGAAATCAGCCCCAGCATTTT
.,.,TRBJ1-2,TRBV28,CASSDIGYTF,TGTGCCAGCAGTGACATTGGCTACACCTTC
TRBD1,.,TRBJ1-1,TRBV10-3,CAITGGPGQGASRLAEAFF,TGTGCCATCACGGGGGGCCCGGGACAGGGGGCCTCGCGGTTGGCTGAAGCTTTCTTT
TRBD1,.,TRBJ2-7,TRBV28,CASRQGATGYEQYF,TGTGCCAGTCGACAGGGCGCCACGGGTTACGAGCAGTACTTC
TRBD1,.,TRBJ2-5,TRBV2,CASSGGRQGETQYF,TGTGCCAGCAGTGGTGGGAGACAGGGGGAGACCCAGTACTTC
.,.,TRBJ1-1,TRBV10-3,CAISGLPDTEAFF,TGTGCCATCAGTGGGCTACCGGACACTGAAGCTTTCTTT
.,.,TRBJ2-1,TRBV3-1/TRBV3-2,CASSRGPLGQFF,TGTGCCAGCAGCCGGGGCCCGCTGGGGCAGTTCTTC
.,once,TRBJ2-1,TRBV7-3,CASSYSRDYNEQFF,TGTGCCAGCAGCTACAGCAGGGACTACAATGAGCAGTTCTTC
TRBD1,.,TRBJ2-7,TRBV12-3/TRBV12-4,CASSPGTDEQYF,TGTGCCAGCAGCCCTGGGACAGACGAGCAGTACTTC